The 31 T cell receptor beta chains below all came from one sample that was sequenced in a study of cytotoxic CD8 clonotypes in ibrutinib-treated CLL. Measured with immunoSEQ multiplex PCR; TCRdb has only the in-frame clones, and not every one. The sample consists of approximately 50,000 clones, over 60% of them appearing once. The specimen was PBMCs, collected after 12 months of ibrutinib treatment. Receptors were obtained from a human donor with chronic lymphocytic leukemia.

This chain connects TRBV2 to TRBJ2-5; 10 nucleotides agree with TRBD2. This CDR3 has 13 residues. Germline V CDR1 and CDR2: SNHLY, FYNNEI. Trimming cost V 7 bases and J 5 bases; bases outside gene matches: 4. CDR3 amino acids: CASKFSGRETQYF. Written as DNA, the CDR3 is TGTGCCAGCAAATTTAGCGGGAGGGAGACCCAGTACTTC.

This clone showed up just a few times. V usage is TRBV6-1 and J usage is TRBJ2-1; TRBD2 agrees at 7 bases. Losses at the gene ends were 8 bases for V and 3 bases for J; bases not matched to a gene: 7. The CDR3 length is 14 residues. Germline-derived CDR1 and CDR2 are MNHNS and SASEGT. The CDR3: CASGRLAVYNEQFF. The DNA of the CDR3 is TGTGCCAGCGGCCGGCTAGCGGTCTACAATGAGCAGTTCTTC.

The rearrangement uses TRBV13 and TRBJ2-1; perhaps TRBD2 as D (6 bases). V lost 2 bases and J 8 bases, leaving 19 bases between the germline ends. In germline, CDR1 is PRHDT, CDR2 FYEKMQ (reference sequence). The CDR3 sequence is 16 residues long. CDR3 loop: CASSLIGQGGSDEQFF. The CDR3 bases are TGTGCCAGCAGCTTAATAGGTCAGGGAGGCAGCGATGAGCAGTTCTTC.

The chain recombines TRBV28 with TRBJ2-7; 7 nucleotides match TRBD1. The germline gives CDR1 MDHEN, CDR2 SYDVKM. This CDR3 spans 15 amino acids. The junction had 13 bases not matched to a gene; V was cut back by 5 bases and J by 6 bases. In DNA, the CDR3 is TGTGCCAGCAGTCCCCAACAGGGGTTGTATTCCGAGCAGTACTTC. Translating gives CASSPQQGLYSEQYF. Full variable domain (outside the CDR3, taken from reference TRBV28 and TRBJ2-7): DVKVTQSSRYLVKRTGEKVFLECVQDMDHENMFWYRQDPGLGLRLIYFSYDVKMKEKGDIPEGYSVSREKKERFSLILESASTNQTSMYLCASSPQQGLYSEQYFGPGTRLTVT.

The CDR3: CASSLSTKPGNTEAFF. As DNA, the CDR3 is TGTGCCAGCAGCCTAAGCACAAAACCCGGGAACACTGAAGCTTTCTTT. This chain connects TRBV7-9 to TRBJ1-1; D not certain. CDR1 SEHNR and CDR2 FQNEAQ come from the germline V gene (reference sequence). Trimming stripped 5 bases from V and 1 base from J, with 17 bases between. The CDR3 totals 16 residues.

The chain combines TRBV2 with TRBJ2-1; D possibly corresponds to TRBD1 (6 bases). The V gene lost 5 bases and the J gene lost 6 bases, with 11 bases spanning the gap. The CDR3 length is 13 residues. Germline values: CDR1 SNHLY, CDR2 FYNNEI. The CDR3 region is CASSPRGGNEQFF. The CDR3 bases are TGTGCCAGCAGTCCCAGGGGCGGCAATGAGCAGTTCTTC.

This clone has just a few counts. The chain couples TRBV30 to TRBJ1-4, with TRBD1 as a possible D gene (5 bases). Germline CDR1 and CDR2: GTSNPN and SVGIG (reference sequence). CDR3 length equals 14 residues. V lost 0 bases, J lost 4 bases, and 9 bases lay in between. The CDR3 protein is CAWSVGGINEKLFF. In DNA, the CDR3 is TGTGCCTGGAGTGTTGGGGGGATTAATGAAAAACTGTTTTTT.

This clone turned up a few times. J is TRBJ1-3 and V is TRBV15; D not resolved. CDR3 length: 12 amino acids. Germline V CDR1 and CDR2: LNHNV, YYDKDF (reference sequence). Trimming took 0 bases from V and 7 from J, leaving 4 bases between them. In DNA form, the CDR3 reads TGTGCCACCAGCAGAGAGGGTAACACCATATATTTT. Its protein is CATSREGNTIYF.

The chain carries TRBV6-1 and TRBJ2-2; tentative D call: TRBD2 (5 bases). Germline-derived CDR1 and CDR2 are MNHNS and SASEGT. The CDR3 runs to 14 residues. Trimming removed 6 bases from V and 6 bases from J, with 14 bases in between. CDR3 sequence (DNA): TGTGCCAGCAGCGCACCGGGAACAGCCGGGGAGCTGTTTTTT. This translates into CASSAPGTAGELFF.

The chain links TRBV6-5 to TRBJ2-7; 8 bases agree with TRBD1. Germline-derived CDR1 and CDR2 are MNHEY and SVGAGI. The CDR3 is 13 residues long. J was trimmed by 3 bases and V by 6 bases; bases with no gene match: 4. The DNA of the CDR3 is TGTGCCAGCAGACGACAGGGGAGCTACGAGCAGTACTTC. It encodes CASRRQGSYEQYF.

The gene calls are TRBV25-1 and TRBJ2-2; D not certain. The V and J ends lost 1 base and 6 bases respectively, with 9 bases between them. CDR1 and CDR2 (germline): MGHDK, SYGVNS. This CDR3 contains 14 residues. Written as DNA, the CDR3 is TGTGCCAGCAGTGAATTGGTGGCGGCCGGGGAGCTGTTTTTT. It is translated as CASSELVAAGELFF.

In this sample, this clone turned up a few times. The chain links TRBV19 to TRBJ2-1, with TRBD2 identical over 10 bases. CDR1 LNHDA and CDR2 SQIVND come from the germline V gene (reference sequence). The V segment lost 9 bases and the J segment 12 bases; nucleotides outside the gene matches: 11. The CDR3 runs 13 residues. The CDR3 DNA sequence: TGTGCCAGCCGCGGACTAGCGGAAAGAACGCAGTTCTTC. The encoded protein is CASRGLAERTQFF.

In its sample, this clone was seen once. V and J are TRBV7-3 and TRBJ1-1; D perhaps matches TRBD1 (6 bases). CDR3 length: 16 residues. Germline V gene data show CDR1 as SGHTA and CDR2 as FQGTGA. V lost 5 bases and J lost 1, with 17 bases in between. The CDR3 is CASSLNPRGGNTEAFF. The CDR3 coding sequence is TGTGCCAGCAGCCTAAACCCCAGGGGCGGGAACACTGAAGCTTTCTTT.

This clone was found a few times. The rearrangement uses TRBV7-9 and TRBJ2-7, with TRBD2 matching 14 bases. Unmatched junction bases numbered 5, after V lost 5 bases and J lost 5 bases. This CDR3 has 15 residues. Germline values: CDR1 SEHNR, CDR2 FQNEAQ (reference sequence). The CDR3 here is CASSLQGLAGDEQYF. For the CDR3, the DNA is TGTGCCAGCAGCCTTCAGGGACTAGCGGGAGACGAGCAGTACTTC. The whole variable domain, remainder taken from reference TRBV7-9 and TRBJ2-7, is DTGVSQNPRHKITKRGQNVTFRCDPISEHNRLYWYRQTLGQGPEFLTYFQNEAQLEKSRLLSDRFSAERPKGSFSTLEIQRTEQGDSAMYLCASSLQGLAGDEQYFGPGTRLTVT.

The chain is built from TRBV11-3 and TRBJ2-2; 12 bases line up with TRBD1. V shed 2 bases, J shed 5 bases, and the junction held 6 bases outside the gene matches. Germline-derived CDR1 and CDR2 are SGHNT and YENEEA. CDR3 length equals 17 residues. This CDR3 reads CASSLFGGQGATGELFF. CDR3 DNA: TGTGCCAGCAGCTTATTCGGGGGACAGGGGGCTACCGGGGAGCTGTTTTTT.

CDR3 in DNA: TGTGCCAGCAGTGACGACAGGGGGTTCACCGGGGAGCTGTTTTTT. It codes for CASSDDRGFTGELFF. The rearrangement joins TRBV2 to TRBJ2-2; 9 bases match TRBD1. CDR1 and CDR2 (germline): SNHLY, FYNNEI. This CDR3 comprises 15 residues. The V and J ends lost 3 bases and 4 bases, in that order; junction bases with no gene match: 3.

The chain has TRBV18 and TRBJ2-1; TRBD2 aligns across 13 bases. This CDR3 spans 15 amino acids. The V gene end was trimmed by 0 bases and the J gene end by 9 bases; junction bases not matched to a gene: 2. The germline V gene encodes CDR1 KGHSH and CDR2 LQKENI. As DNA, the CDR3 is TGTGCCAGCTCACCACCCACTAGCGGGAGGGGTGAGCAGTTCTTC. Translation: CASSPPTSGRGEQFF.

The chain couples TRBV11-3 to TRBJ2-1; TRBD1 agrees at 7 bases. The CDR3 is made up of 14 amino acids. With 5 bases clipped from V and 2 bases from J, the junction kept 3 bases outside the gene matches. Germline V gene lookup returns CDR1 SGHNT and CDR2 YENEEA. For the CDR3, the DNA is TGTGCCAGCAGCCGACAGGGAACCTACAATGAGCAGTTCTTC. Its translation: CASSRQGTYNEQFF.

The gene calls are TRBV27 and TRBJ1-2; 7 bases fit TRBD1. The CDR3 totals 11 residues. Germline CDR1 MNHEY, CDR2 SMNVEV (reference sequence). The V gene end was trimmed by 7 bases and the J gene end by 4 bases; junction bases not matched to a gene: 0. CDR3 protein: CASTGGYGYTF. The CDR3 DNA reads TGTGCCAGCACAGGGGGCTATGGCTACACCTTC.

CDR3 DNA: TGTGCCTGGATTCGGGAAGAACTAGGGGGGCAGTTCTTC. This codes for CAWIREELGGQFF. This chain joins TRBV30 and TRBJ2-1; tentative D call: TRBD1 (6 bases). This CDR3 has 13 residues. V lost 4 bases and J lost 12, with 19 bases in between. Per germline, CDR1 GTSNPN and CDR2 SVGIG (reference sequence).

For this clone: Compared with germline, one end of the junction differs, possibly owing to a read error. V and J are TRBV2 and TRBJ2-1, with D perhaps given as TRBD1 or TRBD2 (5 bases each). CDR1 is SNHLY, CDR2 FYNNEI, per germline. CDR3 length: 12 residues. The CDR3 spells CAGREYKDEQFF. DNA for the CDR3: TGTGCCGGCAGGGAGTACAAGGATGAGCAGTTCTTC.

The CDR3 loop reads CASGSSGELFF. In DNA, the CDR3 is TGTGCCAGTGGGAGTTCCGGGGAGCTGTTTTTT. The chain combines TRBV9 with TRBJ2-2, with a possible D match to TRBD2 (5 bases). The CDR3 is made up of 11 amino acids. Germline-derived CDR1 and CDR2 are SGDLS and YYNGEE. The V end lost 8 bases, the J end lost 6 bases, and 8 bases lay between the germline ends.

This sequence joins TRBV27 and TRBJ2-7; D is ambiguous. Per the germline V gene, CDR1 is MNHEY and CDR2 is SMNVEV (reference sequence). This CDR3 has 15 residues. V shed 5 bases and J shed 3 bases, with 17 bases lying between them. In nucleotides, the CDR3 is TGTGCCAGCAGTCTACGGGCCAACCTATTCTACGAGCAGTACTTC. This sequence encodes CASSLRANLFYEQYF.

This rearrangement joins TRBV7-9 to TRBJ2-1, with 8 bases aligning to TRBD2. CDR1 and CDR2 (germline): SEHNR, FQNEAQ (reference sequence). V was pared by 1 base and J by 4 bases, with 6 bases of the junction left unmatched. This CDR3 comprises 16 residues. CDR3 coding DNA: TGTGCCAGCAGCTTAGTCGGGGGACTAGTTTACAATGAGCAGTTCTTC. This encodes CASSLVGGLVYNEQFF.

CDR3 sequence reads: CASSPEGLSGQFF. The CDR3 bases are TGTGCCAGCAGCCCCGAGGGACTCTCAGGACAGTTCTTC. This chain joins TRBV11-3 and TRBJ2-1; D possibly corresponds to TRBD2 (6 bases). Trimming stripped 5 bases from V and 13 bases from J, with 18 bases between. This CDR3 contains 13 residues. Germline V gives CDR1 SGHNT, CDR2 YENEEA.

This clone was counted only a few times. The chain carries TRBV19 and TRBJ1-2; D ambiguous. V lost 3 bases, J lost 4 bases, and 9 bases lay in between. CDR3 length: 13 amino acids. CDR1 is LNHDA, CDR2 SQIVND, per germline (reference sequence). This CDR3 is CASSIQTAYGYTF. The CDR3 region has the DNA TGTGCCAGTAGTATTCAAACAGCCTATGGCTACACCTTC.

The V call is TRBV5-1, the J call TRBJ2-3, with 9 bases fitting TRBD2. The V gene end was trimmed by 3 bases and the J gene end by 6 bases; junction bases not matched to a gene: 5. Germline V gene data show CDR1 as SGHRS and CDR2 as YFSETQ. The CDR3 is made up of 14 amino acids. The CDR3 bases are TGCGCCAGCAGCTGGGCTAGCGGGATGGATACGCAGTATTTT. It is translated as CASSWASGMDTQYF. The whole variable domain, remainder taken from reference TRBV5-1 and TRBJ2-3, is KAGVTQTPRYLIKTRGQQVTLSCSPISGHRSVSWYQQTPGQGLQFLFEYFSETQRNKGNFPGRFSGRQFSNSRSEMNVSTLELGDSALYLCASSWASGMDTQYFGPGTRLTVL.

This chain uses TRBV18 with TRBJ2-3; TRBD1 aligns across 8 bases. This CDR3 contains 14 residues. The germline gives CDR1 KGHSH, CDR2 LQKENI. Losses at the gene ends were 7 bases for V and 0 bases for J; bases not matched to a gene: 3. CDR3 region: CASLRTGSTDTQYF. CDR3 sequence (DNA): TGTGCCAGCTTGAGGACAGGGAGCACAGATACGCAGTATTTT. The full variable domain, its missing parts supplied by reference TRBV18 and TRBJ2-3, is NAGVMQNPRHLVRRRGQEARLRCSPMKGHSHVYWYRQLPEEGLKFMVYLQKENIIDESGMPKERFSAEFPKEGPSILRIQQVVRGDSAAYFCASLRTGSTDTQYFGPGTRLTVL.

The chain uses TRBV5-6 and TRBJ2-1, with 7 bases aligning to TRBD2. The V and J ends lost 2 bases and 5 bases, in that order; junction bases with no gene match: 13. In germline, CDR1 is SGHDT, CDR2 YYEEEE. The CDR3 runs to 17 residues. The CDR3 DNA follows: TGTGCCAGCAGCTTTAGAGATGGCGGGAGTTCGAACAATGAGCAGTTCTTC. Translating it yields CASSFRDGGSSNNEQFF.

CDR3 DNA: TGCGCCAGCAGCCAAGGAATACGGGACAACAATGAGCAGTTCTTC. Its protein is CASSQGIRDNNEQFF. The rearrangement joins TRBV4-3 to TRBJ2-1; D might be TRBD1 (6 bases). Trimming shortened V by 1 base and J by 5 bases, and 12 bases separated the two germline ends. Germline CDR1 and CDR2: LGHNA and YSLEER. This CDR3 comprises 15 residues.

The gene calls are TRBV10-2 and TRBJ2-2; tentatively, D is TRBD1 (6 bases). The CDR3 totals 14 residues. V dropped 10 bases and J dropped 4 bases, with 16 bases sitting between them. The germline V gene has CDR1 WSHSY and CDR2 SAAADI. CDR3 region: CATRDTPSTGELFF. CDR3 sequence (DNA): TGCGCCACTCGGGACACACCCAGCACCGGGGAGCTGTTTTTT.